This T cell receptor (beta chain) was sequenced for a study of blood T cell repertoires in COVID-19. The protocol was immunoSEQ multiplex PCR, while the TCRdb copy is restricted to in-frame clones and leaves out a portion. This sample has roughly 36,000 clones; more than 70% occur once, and the top ten carry approximately 4.1%. The CDR3 contains 16 residues. Germline CDR1 reads LGHNA; CDR2 reads YNFKEQ. Trimming cost V 0 bases and J 0 bases, with 9 bases left between them. V usage is TRBV4-2 and J usage is TRBJ1-5, with D possibly matching TRBD1 (5 bases). The sequencing input was peripheral blood. The TCR originated in a man aged 55 to 69 with acute or convalescent COVID-19. Here the CDR3 reads CASSQDTGHSNQPQHF. The CDR3 DNA reads TGTGCCAGCAGCCAAGATACAGGACATAGCAATCAGCCCCAGCATTTT.